The 5 T cell receptor beta chains below come from one sample, sequenced in a study of post-analysis software for immune sequencing data. Unique-molecular-identifier-tagged TCR beta cDNA libraries were used. TCRdb redid the calling of the PCR reads with MiXCR, one entry per CDR3 protein. In the table there are about 760,000 distinct CDR3 sequences, roughly 30% of which are singletons. Study observations and caveats: When patients were compared with controls, 4 or 5 TRBV segments were more frequent, TRBV5-6, TRBV5-1 and TRBV20-1 among them.

No antigen has been assigned to these receptors. Sequenced input: blood. These receptors were obtained from a girl aged 10-17 years with multiple sclerosis.

The chain carries TRBV27 and TRBJ1-1; tentative D call: TRBD1 (6 bases). Trimming removed 7 bases at V and 5 bases at J, with 20 bases between. The V gene's germline CDR1 is MNHEY and CDR2 SMNVEV (reference sequence). This CDR3 has 15 amino acids. The CDR3, as DNA: TGTGCCAGCATGATTTACACAGGGCCTAGGACTGAAGCTTTCTTT. This sequence encodes CASMIYTGPRTEAFF.

This chain uses TRBV29-1 with TRBJ1-2; D uncertain. V gave up 6 bases and J gave up 2 bases, with 16 bases separating them. The CDR3 sequence is 14 residues long. Germline V gene sequence: CDR1 SQVTM, CDR2 ANQGSEA. The CDR3 region has the DNA TGCAGCGTCGGAGGGATAGACGGGAACTATGGCTACACCTTC. Protein product: CSVGGIDGNYGYTF.

The chain employs TRBV4-1 and TRBJ2-5, with D unresolved. Germline lookup yields CDR1 MGHRA and CDR2 YSYEKL. V shed 1 base and J shed 4 bases, with 19 bases lying between them. The CDR3 extends over 17 amino acids. This CDR3 is CASSQASGPPRSETQYF. The CDR3, as DNA: TGCGCCAGCAGCCAAGCTTCTGGGCCCCCGAGGTCAGAGACCCAGTACTTC.

This clonotype was found a few times. V usage is TRBV5-6 and J usage is TRBJ2-4; possible D gene TRBD2, 6 bases. V gave up 1 base and J gave up 1 base, with 12 bases separating them. In germline, CDR1 is SGHDT, CDR2 YYEEEE. This CDR3 region has 16 residues. CDR3 nucleotide sequence: TGTGCCAGCAGCTTGTTGATAGGGAGGGCCAAAAACATTCAGTACTTC. Its protein product is CASSLLIGRAKNIQYF.

This clonotype was seen more than once but under ten times. The V call is TRBV2, the J call TRBJ2-1; D might be TRBD2 (5 bases). With 2 bases removed from V and 8 bases from J, the gap between germline ends came to 13 bases. CDR3 length equals 14 residues. CDR1 is SNHLY, CDR2 FYNNEI, per germline. The chain's CDR3 is CASSESPPRDEQFF. The CDR3 bases are TGTGCCAGCAGTGAATCCCCCCCGAGGGATGAGCAGTTCTTC.